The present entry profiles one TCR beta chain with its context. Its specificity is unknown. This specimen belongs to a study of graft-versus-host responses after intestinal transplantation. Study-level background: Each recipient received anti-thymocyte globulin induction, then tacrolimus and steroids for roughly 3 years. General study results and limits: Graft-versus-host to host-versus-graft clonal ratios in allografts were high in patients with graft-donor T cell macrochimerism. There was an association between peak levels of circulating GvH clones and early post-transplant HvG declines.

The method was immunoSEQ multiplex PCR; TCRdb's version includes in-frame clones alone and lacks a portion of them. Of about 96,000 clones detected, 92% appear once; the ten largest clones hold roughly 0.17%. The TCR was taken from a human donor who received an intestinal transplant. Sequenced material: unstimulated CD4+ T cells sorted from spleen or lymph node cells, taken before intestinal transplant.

The CDR3 nucleotides read TGTGCCATCAATGGGGGGCCTAGCGGGCGCCGCTCAGATACGCAGTATTTT. It specifies CAINGGPSGRRSDTQYF. V usage is TRBV10-3 and J usage is TRBJ2-3; 8 bases map to TRBD2. The CDR3 runs to 17 residues. V shed 7 bases, J shed 4 bases, and the junction held 16 bases outside the gene matches. The germline V gene encodes CDR1 ENHRY and CDR2 SYGVKD.